This record looks at one TCR beta chain sequence and its context. In its sample, this clonotype was seen a few times. Its antigen is currently not known. The sample holds no much larger clone one base away, and base qualities are not on file. This sample was taken from a study of CD8 T cells in ankylosing spondylitis (dated by TCRdb to the late 2010s). For context, the study as a whole: The study set out to find disease-linked TCR variants by profiling T cell receptor beta repertoires in ankylosing spondylitis patients and healthy donors. In total, the full study cohort was made up of some 110 healthy donors and 25 or so ankylosing spondylitis patients. Peripheral blood samples were taken, and synovial fluid was additionally collected from ankylosing spondylitis patients.

TCRdb lists the instrument as Illumina HiSeq 2500. Quantitative 5'-RACE with molecular barcodes was the method used to prepare the TCR beta libraries. Concerning the study's data processing: Disease-linked TCR variants were identified with a new computational method built on a probabilistic model of VDJ rearrangement. Starting from the raw public reads, TCRdb applied fastp trimming at Q25, assembled clones with MiXCR and retained in-frame beta chains. Here each entry gathers all rows of one CDR3 protein and keeps the most common genes and DNA. These V and J calls rely on TCRdb rather than the paper's analysis. The sample table shows 300,000 to 350,000 distinct CDR3 sequences, and about 15% are seen once. The ten largest clones take up approximately 0.99% of the sample. Paper-wide results and their limitations: A TCR beta motif made up of several highly homologous amino acid variants appeared to be characteristic of blood from ankylosing spondylitis patients. The disease-linked clones were reported as significantly enriched in matched synovial fluid samples from ankylosing spondylitis patients. The disease-linked clones showed a CD8+ phenotype and occurred at relatively low frequencies in peripheral blood. Some TCR beta motif variants had previously been reported in synovial fluid and blood of reactive arthritis patients, which suggested common disease-initiation mechanisms.

The CDR3 has 18 amino acids, counting the end cysteine and phenylalanine. Here the CDR3 DNA is all that survives: 54 bases in frame from base 1. V and J lose 4 bases and 0 bases, and a span of 19 bases separates them. The chain couples TRBV12-3 or TRBV12-4 to TRBJ2-1, with the D gene uncertain. The TCR was taken from a male donor with ankylosing spondylitis or in good health (not recorded which). The sequencing input was blood, either unsorted or a sorted T cell fraction (not recorded which). The CDR3 has the sequence CASSSLGSYPLSYNEQFF. The sequence in DNA is TGTGCCAGCAGTTCCTTAGGATCGTATCCACTCTCCTACAATGAGCAGTTCTTC.